This T cell receptor (beta chain) was profiled in a study of blood T cell repertoires in COVID-19 (dated by TCRdb to about 2020). About the study as a whole: Samples covering the acute and convalescent phases of COVID-19 were provided by collaborators in the United States, Italy and Spain. The prospective study material was composed of cDNA or gDNA derived from T cells, B-cell-depleted T cells, or PBMCs. Deeply sampled blood TCRbeta repertoires from subjects exposed to, actively infected with, or recovered from COVID-19 were included in the dataset. The repertoires were made available in a free public database intended to serve as a resource for research on the immune response to SARS-CoV-2. The samples were drawn from the first 160 participants of the ongoing ImmuneRACE study and from 1,254 subjects provided by 6 global collaborators. Sample metadata almost always included a de-identified subject ID, COVID-19 status, age in years and sex. HLA class I and class II types, where available, came from metadata supplied by the sample provider rather than from assay-based typing. The paper's findings and limits, for the study overall: The amount of clinical and demographic metadata varied by source and participant and was provided uncurated.

Each collaborating institution followed its own protocols to collect whole blood in K2EDTA tubes. For TCRbeta analysis, collaborators shipped samples in one of three forms: frozen whole blood, isolated PBMCs, or DNA extracted from either of those sample types. CDR1 and CDR2 were assigned from the germline V gene as SGHTA and FQGNSA. Germline trimming: 4 bases from V, 7 bases from J; junction bases outside gene matches: 12. CDR3 length: 15 amino acids, cysteine to phenylalanine. The kept DNA is CDR3 alone, 45 bases in frame from the first base. TCRbeta CDR3 regions were amplified from genomic DNA using the immunoSEQ Assay, a bias-controlled multiplex PCR. For the original study's pipeline: Nucleated cell counts per sample were estimated from amplification of reference gene primers within the assay. To quantify the absolute abundance of each unique TCRbeta CDR3 rearrangement, sequence reads were collapsed and filtered. For each sample, productive Simpson clonality was calculated as the square root of Simpson's diversity index across productive rearrangements. Entries here come from immuneACCESS through TCRdb and include only in-frame sequences with V and J called. Some clones fail to appear in such tables; in the studies checked, an unresolved V gene covers under half of the shortfall, and the cause of the remainder is unknown. The D gene and trimming were derived from the DNA, and the V and J assignments and clone size from that table. The sample table holds roughly 33,000 clones, of which approximately 90% were seen once. Of the sample, approximately 12% falls within the top ten clones.

Note on this clone: Its antigen is still unknown. The input lacks base qualities; no much larger clone sits a single base away.

The receptor was derived from a human donor in a cohort sampled during active COVID-19. In this chain, TRBV7-2 is recombined with TRBJ1-1; the junction holds 7 bases that match TRBD1. The material sequenced was peripheral blood. The nucleotides are TGTGCCAGCAGCTATAAGGGGGCAGGCGCCCATGAAGCTTTCTTT. Its product reads: CASSYKGAGAHEAFF.